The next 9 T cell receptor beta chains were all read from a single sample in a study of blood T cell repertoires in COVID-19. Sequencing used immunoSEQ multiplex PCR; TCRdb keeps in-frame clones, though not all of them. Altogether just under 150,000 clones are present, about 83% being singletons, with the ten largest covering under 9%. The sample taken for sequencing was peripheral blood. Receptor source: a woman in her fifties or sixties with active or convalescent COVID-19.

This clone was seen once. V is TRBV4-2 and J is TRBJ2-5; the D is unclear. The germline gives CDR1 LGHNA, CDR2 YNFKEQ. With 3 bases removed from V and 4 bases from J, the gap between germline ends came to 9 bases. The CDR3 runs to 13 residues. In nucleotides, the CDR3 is TGTGCCAGCAGCCAGGTGATCAGAGAGACCCAGTACTTC. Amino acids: CASSQVIRETQYF.

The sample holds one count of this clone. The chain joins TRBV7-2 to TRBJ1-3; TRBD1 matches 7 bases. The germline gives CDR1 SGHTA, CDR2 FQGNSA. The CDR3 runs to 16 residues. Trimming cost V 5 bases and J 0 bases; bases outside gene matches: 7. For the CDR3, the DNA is TGTGCCAGCAGCGAGCGACAGGGCACCTCTGGAAACACCATATATTTT. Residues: CASSERQGTSGNTIYF.

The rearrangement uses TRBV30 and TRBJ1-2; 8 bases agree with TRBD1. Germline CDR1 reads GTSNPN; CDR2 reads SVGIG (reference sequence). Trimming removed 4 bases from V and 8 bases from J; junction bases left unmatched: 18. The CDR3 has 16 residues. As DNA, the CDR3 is TGTGCCTGGACCGGAAACGGACAGGGTGAGTTACGGGGCTACACCTTC. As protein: CAWTGNGQGELRGYTF.

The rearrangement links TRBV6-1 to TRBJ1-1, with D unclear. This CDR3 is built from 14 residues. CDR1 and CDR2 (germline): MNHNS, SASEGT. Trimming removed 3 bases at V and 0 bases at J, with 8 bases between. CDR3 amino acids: CASSDLEMNTEAFF. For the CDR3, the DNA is TGTGCCAGCAGTGATCTGGAGATGAACACTGAAGCTTTCTTT.

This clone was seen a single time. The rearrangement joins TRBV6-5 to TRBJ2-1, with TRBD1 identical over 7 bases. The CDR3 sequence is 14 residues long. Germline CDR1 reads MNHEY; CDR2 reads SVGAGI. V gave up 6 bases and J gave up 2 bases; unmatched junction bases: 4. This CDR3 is CASRIQGTYNEQFF. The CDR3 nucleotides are TGTGCCAGCAGAATACAGGGGACCTACAATGAGCAGTTCTTC.

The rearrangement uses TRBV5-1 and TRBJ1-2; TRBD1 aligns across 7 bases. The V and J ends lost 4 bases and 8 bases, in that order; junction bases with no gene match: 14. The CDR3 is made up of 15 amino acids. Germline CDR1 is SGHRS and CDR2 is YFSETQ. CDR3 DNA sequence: TGCGCCAGCAGCCTAACGTTCCGGGACAGTCGAGGCTACACCTTC. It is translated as CASSLTFRDSRGYTF.

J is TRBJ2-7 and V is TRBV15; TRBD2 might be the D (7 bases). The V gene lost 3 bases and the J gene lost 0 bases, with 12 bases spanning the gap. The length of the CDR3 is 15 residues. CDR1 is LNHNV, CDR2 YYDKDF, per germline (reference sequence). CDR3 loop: CATSRQRGASYEQYF. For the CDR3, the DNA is TGTGCCACCAGCAGGCAACGGGGGGCCTCCTACGAGCAGTACTTC.

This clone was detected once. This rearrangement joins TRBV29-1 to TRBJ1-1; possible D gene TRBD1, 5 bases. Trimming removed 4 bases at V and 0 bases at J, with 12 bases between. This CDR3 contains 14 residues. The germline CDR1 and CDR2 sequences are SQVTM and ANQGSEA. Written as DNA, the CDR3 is TGCAGCGTTGGCTCAGGGATGATGAACACTGAAGCTTTCTTT. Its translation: CSVGSGMMNTEAFF.

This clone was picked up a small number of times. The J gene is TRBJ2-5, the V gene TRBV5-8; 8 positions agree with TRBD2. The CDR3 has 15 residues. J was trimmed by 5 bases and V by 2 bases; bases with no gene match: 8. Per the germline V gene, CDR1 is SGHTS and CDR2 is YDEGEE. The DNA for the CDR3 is TGTGCCAGCAGCTTAGTCGGGAGGGCCGGGGAGACCCAGTACTTC. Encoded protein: CASSLVGRAGETQYF. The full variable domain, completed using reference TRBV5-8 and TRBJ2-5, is EAGVTQSPTHLIKTRGQQATLRCSPISGHTSVYWYQQALGLGLQFLLWYDEGEERNRGNFPPRFSGRQFPNYSSELNVNALELEDSALYLCASSLVGRAGETQYFGPGTRLLVL.